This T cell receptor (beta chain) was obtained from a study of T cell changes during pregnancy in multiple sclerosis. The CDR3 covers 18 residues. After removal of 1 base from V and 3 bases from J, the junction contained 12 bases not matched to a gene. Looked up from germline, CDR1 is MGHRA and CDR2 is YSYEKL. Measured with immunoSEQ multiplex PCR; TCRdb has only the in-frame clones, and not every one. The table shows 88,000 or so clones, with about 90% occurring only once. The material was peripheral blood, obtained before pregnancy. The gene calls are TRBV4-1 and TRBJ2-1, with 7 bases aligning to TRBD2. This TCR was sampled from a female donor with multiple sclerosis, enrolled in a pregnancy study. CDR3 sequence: CASSQVPPTSRDYNEQFF. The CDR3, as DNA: TGCGCCAGCAGCCAAGTCCCGCCGACTAGCCGGGACTACAATGAGCAGTTCTTC.